This TCR beta chain was obtained from a study of cytomegalovirus exposure and HLA in healthy donors (dated by TCRdb to 2016 to 2017). About the full investigation: According to a later analysis, one platform produced both the 100 to 150 validation repertoires and the 670 or so repertoires of the first cohort. The study was designed to test whether signatures of past pathogen exposure could be identified by cataloging public T cell receptors. Along with the roughly 710-subject first cohort, a separate validation cohort of about 110 different subjects was used. High-throughput TCR immunosequencing, statistical association of individual TCRs with disease status, and machine learning were combined to predict cytomegalovirus infection status.

Library preparation employed the immunoSEQ multiplex PCR assay. The authors' analysis ran thus. A statistical classification framework was developed to diagnose cytomegalovirus status using the catalog of TCR beta chain sequences. Here the immuneACCESS table is served through TCRdb, limited to in-frame sequences with V and J called. Missing clones are a known gap in these copies; in checked studies unresolved V genes cover under half, and the rest lacks a known reason. V and J calls and clone size come straight from that table; D and trimming were deduced from the DNA. The sample table records about 200,000 clones; approximately 82% of these occur just once. The top ten clonotypes cover roughly 12% of the sample. The donors were included in the validation cohort of roughly 130 subjects, a group kept apart from the roughly 700-subject first cohort. The table lists this clone with a count of one. Its antigen target is currently unknown. The input lacks base qualities; no much larger clone sits a single base away.

Broader findings and caveats from the paper: Cytomegalovirus status was reported to be diagnosed by the classifier with high specificity and sensitivity in both the original and validation cohorts. According to the authors, the approach could potentially be generalized to other disease states and immunological phenotypes. Subsequent analysis determined that TCRs grouped into clusters in the first cohort also showed a tendency toward co-occurrence across the 120 or so validation repertoires, and approximately 93% of cluster scores exceeded 0. While some public TCRs were present in many individuals, most TCR sequences turned up only very rarely across donors. A total of 164 TCR beta chains were listed by the study as associated with cytomegalovirus. A later analysis lacked HLA typing for the validation cohort, so it scored co-occurrence in that cohort across all 130 or so repertoires. In vitro tests confirmed that a few of the cytomegalovirus-associated TCR beta chains recognize cytomegalovirus antigens.

Reading from cysteine to phenylalanine, the CDR3 counts 12 amino acids. The CDR3 DNA has 36 bases and is translated from base 1. Via the germline V gene, CDR1 is SGHAT and CDR2 FQNNGV. The germline ends are 9 bases apart after V is trimmed by 6 bases and J by 6 bases. This receptor was obtained from a woman aged 25 to 39 in good health and CMV-seropositive. The rearranged chain carries TRBV11-2 and TRBJ2-1; the D gene is not confidently resolved. Sequenced: PBMCs. The CDR3 loop reads CASSRRSNEQFF. DNA sequence: TGTGCCAGCAGTCGCCGGTCCAATGAGCAGTTCTTC.